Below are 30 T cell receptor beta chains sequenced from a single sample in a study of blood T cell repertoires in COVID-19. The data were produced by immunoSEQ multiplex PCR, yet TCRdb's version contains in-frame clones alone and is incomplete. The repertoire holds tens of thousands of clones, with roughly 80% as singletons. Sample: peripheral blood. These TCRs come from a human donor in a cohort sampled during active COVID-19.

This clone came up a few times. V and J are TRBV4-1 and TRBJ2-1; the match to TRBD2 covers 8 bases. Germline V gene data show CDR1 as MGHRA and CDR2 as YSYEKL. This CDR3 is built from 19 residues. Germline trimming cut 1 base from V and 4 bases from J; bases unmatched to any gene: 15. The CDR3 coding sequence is TGCGCCAGCAGCCAAGGGCGGGGGCGGGGGGAACAGGAGTACAATGAGCAGTTCTTC. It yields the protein CASSQGRGRGEQEYNEQFF.

The CDR3 loop reads CASGSTDTQYF. In DNA, the CDR3 is TGTGCCAGCGGCAGCACAGATACGCAGTATTTT. V usage is TRBV11-3 and J usage is TRBJ2-3; D call uncertain. There are 11 residues in the CDR3. V was cut by 8 bases and J by 0 bases, with 3 bases left in between. Germline lookup yields CDR1 SGHNT and CDR2 YENEEA. The whole variable domain, remainder taken from reference TRBV11-3 and TRBJ2-3, is EAGVVQSPRYKIIEKKQPVAFWCNPISGHNTLYWYLQNLGQGPELLIRYENEEAVDDSQLPKDRFSAERLKGVDSTLKIQPAELGDSAVYLCASGSTDTQYFGPGTRLTVL.

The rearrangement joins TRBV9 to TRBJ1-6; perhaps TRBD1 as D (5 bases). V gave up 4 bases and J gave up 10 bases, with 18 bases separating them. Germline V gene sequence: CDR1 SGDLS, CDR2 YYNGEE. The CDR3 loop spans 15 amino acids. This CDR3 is CASSTLGGRDSPLHF. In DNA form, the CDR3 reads TGTGCCAGCAGCACCCTGGGGGGTCGGGACTCACCCCTCCACTTT.

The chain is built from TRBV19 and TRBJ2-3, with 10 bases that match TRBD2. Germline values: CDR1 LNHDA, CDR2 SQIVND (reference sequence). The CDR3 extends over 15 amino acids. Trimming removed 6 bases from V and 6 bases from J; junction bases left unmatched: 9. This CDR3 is CASRSGGAFSDTQYF. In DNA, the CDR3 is TGTGCCAGTAGAAGCGGGGGGGCATTTTCGGATACGCAGTATTTT.

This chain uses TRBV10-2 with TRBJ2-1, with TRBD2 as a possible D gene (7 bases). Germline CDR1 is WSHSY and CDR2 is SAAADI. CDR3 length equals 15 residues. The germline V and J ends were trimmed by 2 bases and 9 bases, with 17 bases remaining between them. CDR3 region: CASSEQVARGGEQFF. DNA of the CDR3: TGCGCCAGCAGTGAGCAAGTAGCTAGGGGGGGTGAGCAGTTCTTC.

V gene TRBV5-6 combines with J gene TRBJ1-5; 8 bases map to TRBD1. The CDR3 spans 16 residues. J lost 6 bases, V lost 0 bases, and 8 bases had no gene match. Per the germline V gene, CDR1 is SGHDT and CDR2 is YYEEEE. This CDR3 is CASSLGGQGSRQPQHF. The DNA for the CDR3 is TGTGCCAGCAGCTTGGGCGGACAGGGAAGTCGTCAGCCCCAGCATTTT.

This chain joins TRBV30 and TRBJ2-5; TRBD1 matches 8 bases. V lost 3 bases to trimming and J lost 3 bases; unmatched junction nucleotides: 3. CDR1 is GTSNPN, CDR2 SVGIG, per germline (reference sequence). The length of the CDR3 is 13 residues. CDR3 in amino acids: CAWSGTGEETQYF. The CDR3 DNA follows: TGTGCCTGGAGCGGGACAGGAGAAGAGACCCAGTACTTC.

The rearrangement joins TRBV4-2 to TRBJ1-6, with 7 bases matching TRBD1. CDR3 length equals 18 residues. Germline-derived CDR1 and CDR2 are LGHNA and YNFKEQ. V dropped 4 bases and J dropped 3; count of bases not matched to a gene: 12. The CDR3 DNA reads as TGTGCCAGCAGCCTCAACCCACCGGGACAGAACTATAATTCACCCCTCCACTTT. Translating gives CASSLNPPGQNYNSPLHF.

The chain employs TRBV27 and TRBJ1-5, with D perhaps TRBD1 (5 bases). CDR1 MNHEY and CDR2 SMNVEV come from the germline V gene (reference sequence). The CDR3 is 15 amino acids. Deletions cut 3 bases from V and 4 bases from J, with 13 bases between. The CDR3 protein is CASSFQGDGNQPQHF. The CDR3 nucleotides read TGTGCCAGCAGTTTCCAAGGGGATGGGAATCAGCCCCAGCATTTT.

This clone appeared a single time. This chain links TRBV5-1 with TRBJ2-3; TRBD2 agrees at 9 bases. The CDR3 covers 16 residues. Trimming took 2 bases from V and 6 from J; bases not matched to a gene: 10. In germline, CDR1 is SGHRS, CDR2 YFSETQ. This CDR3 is CASSLTGTSPADTQYF. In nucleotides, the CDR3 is TGCGCCAGCAGCTTAACCGGGACTAGCCCCGCGGATACGCAGTATTTT.

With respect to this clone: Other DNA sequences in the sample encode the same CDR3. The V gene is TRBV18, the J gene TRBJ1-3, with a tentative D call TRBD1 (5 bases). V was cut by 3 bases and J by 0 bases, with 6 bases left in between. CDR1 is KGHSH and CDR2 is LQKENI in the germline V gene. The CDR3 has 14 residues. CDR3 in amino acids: CASSPTDSGNTIYF. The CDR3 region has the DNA TGTGCCAGCTCACCGACAGACTCTGGAAACACCATATATTTT. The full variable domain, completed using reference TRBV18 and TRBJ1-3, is NAGVMQNPRHLVRRRGQEARLRCSPMKGHSHVYWYRQLPEEGLKFMVYLQKENIIDESGMPKERFSAEFPKEGPSILRIQQVVRGDSAAYFCASSPTDSGNTIYFGEGSWLTVV.

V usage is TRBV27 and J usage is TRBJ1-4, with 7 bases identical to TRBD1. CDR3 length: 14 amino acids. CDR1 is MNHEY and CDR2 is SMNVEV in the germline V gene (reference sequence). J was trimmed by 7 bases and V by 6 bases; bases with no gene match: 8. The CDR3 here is CASSLDRDTEKLFF. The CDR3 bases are TGTGCCAGCAGCCTCGACAGGGACACTGAAAAACTGTTTTTT.

CDR3 sequence: CASTPAGGPDTQYF. The CDR3 DNA follows: TGTGCCAGCACCCCAGCGGGGGGGCCGGATACGCAGTATTTT. The chain couples TRBV28 to TRBJ2-3, with TRBD2 matching 10 bases. V shed 7 bases and J 6 bases; nucleotides not matched to a gene: 7. This CDR3 spans 14 amino acids. The germline V gene has CDR1 MDHEN and CDR2 SYDVKM.

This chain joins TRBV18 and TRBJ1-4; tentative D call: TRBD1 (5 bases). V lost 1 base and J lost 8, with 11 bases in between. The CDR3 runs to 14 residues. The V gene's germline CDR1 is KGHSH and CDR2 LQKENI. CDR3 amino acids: CASSPQGAGEKLFF. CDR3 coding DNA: TGTGCCAGCTCACCACAAGGGGCGGGGGAAAAACTGTTTTTT. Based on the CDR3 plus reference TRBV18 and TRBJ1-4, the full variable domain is NAGVMQNPRHLVRRRGQEARLRCSPMKGHSHVYWYRQLPEEGLKFMVYLQKENIIDESGMPKERFSAEFPKEGPSILRIQQVVRGDSAAYFCASSPQGAGEKLFFGSGTQLSVL.

The chain's CDR3 is CATRMMAVGNTIYF. DNA of the CDR3: TGTGCCACCAGGATGATGGCGGTCGGAAACACCATATATTTT. The chain carries TRBV15 and TRBJ1-3, with D uncertain. With 6 bases removed from V and 4 bases from J, the gap between germline ends came to 13 bases. Germline-derived CDR1 and CDR2 are LNHNV and YYDKDF (reference sequence). CDR3 length equals 14 residues.

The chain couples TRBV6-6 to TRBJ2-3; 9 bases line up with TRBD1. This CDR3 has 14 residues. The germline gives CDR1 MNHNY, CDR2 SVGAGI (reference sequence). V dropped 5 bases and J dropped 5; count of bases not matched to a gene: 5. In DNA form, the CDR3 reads TGTGCCAGCAGTGCCGGGACAGGGATAGATACGCAGTATTTT. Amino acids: CASSAGTGIDTQYF.

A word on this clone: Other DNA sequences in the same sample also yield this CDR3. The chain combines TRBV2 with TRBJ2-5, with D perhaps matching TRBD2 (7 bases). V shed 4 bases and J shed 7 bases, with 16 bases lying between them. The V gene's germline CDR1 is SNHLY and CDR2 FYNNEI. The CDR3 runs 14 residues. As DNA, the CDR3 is TGTGCCAGCAGTGGGGGTCGGGGGGCGGCGACCCAGTACTTC. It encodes CASSGGRGAATQYF.

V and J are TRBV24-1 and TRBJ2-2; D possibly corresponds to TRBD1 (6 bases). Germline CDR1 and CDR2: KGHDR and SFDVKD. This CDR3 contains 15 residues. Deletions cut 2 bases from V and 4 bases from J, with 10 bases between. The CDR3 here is CATSDSTQGTGELFF. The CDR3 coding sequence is TGTGCCACCAGTGATTCAACACAGGGCACCGGGGAGCTGTTTTTT.

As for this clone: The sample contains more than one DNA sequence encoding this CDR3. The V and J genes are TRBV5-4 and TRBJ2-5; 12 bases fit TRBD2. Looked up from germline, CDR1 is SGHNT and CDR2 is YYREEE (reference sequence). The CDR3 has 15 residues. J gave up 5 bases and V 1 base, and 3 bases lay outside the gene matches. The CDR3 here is CASSLRGLAGETQYF. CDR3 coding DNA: TGTGCCAGCAGCTTGAGAGGACTAGCGGGGGAGACCCAGTACTTC.

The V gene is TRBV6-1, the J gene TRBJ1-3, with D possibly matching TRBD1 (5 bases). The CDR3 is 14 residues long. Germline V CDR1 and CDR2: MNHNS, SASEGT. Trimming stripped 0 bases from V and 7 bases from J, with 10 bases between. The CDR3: CASSEAGPDNTIYF. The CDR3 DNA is TGTGCCAGCAGTGAAGCGGGGCCCGACAACACCATATATTTT.

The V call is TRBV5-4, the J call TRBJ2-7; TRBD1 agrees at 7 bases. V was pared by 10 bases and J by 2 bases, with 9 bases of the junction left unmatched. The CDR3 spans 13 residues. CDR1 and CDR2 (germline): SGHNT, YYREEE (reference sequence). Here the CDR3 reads CAGTGEETYEQYV. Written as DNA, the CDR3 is TGTGCCGGAACAGGGGAAGAGACCTACGAGCAGTACGTC.

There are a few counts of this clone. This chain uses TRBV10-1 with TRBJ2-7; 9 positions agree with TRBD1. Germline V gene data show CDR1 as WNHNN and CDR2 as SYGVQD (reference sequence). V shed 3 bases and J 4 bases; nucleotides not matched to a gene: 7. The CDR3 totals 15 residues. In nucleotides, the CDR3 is TGCGCCAGCAGTGACGCGGGACAGGGAGTTTACGAGCAGTACTTC. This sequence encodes CASSDAGQGVYEQYF.

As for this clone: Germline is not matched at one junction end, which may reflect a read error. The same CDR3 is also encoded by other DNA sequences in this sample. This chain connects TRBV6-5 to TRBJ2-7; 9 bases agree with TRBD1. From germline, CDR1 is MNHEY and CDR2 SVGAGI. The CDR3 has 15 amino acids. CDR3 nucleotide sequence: TGTGCCAGCAGTTACTCCGGGACAGGGATCTACGAGCAGTATTTC. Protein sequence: CASSYSGTGIYEQYF.

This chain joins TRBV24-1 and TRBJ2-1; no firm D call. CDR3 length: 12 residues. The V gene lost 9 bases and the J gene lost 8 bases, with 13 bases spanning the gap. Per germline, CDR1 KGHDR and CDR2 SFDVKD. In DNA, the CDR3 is TGTGCCACCGCCCGGAGTCGGTATGAGCAGTTCTTC. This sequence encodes CATARSRYEQFF.

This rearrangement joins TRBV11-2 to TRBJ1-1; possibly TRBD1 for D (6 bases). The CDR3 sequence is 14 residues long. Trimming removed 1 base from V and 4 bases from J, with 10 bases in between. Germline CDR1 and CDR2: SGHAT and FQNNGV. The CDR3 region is CASSLGQGSTEAFF. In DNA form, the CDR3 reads TGTGCCAGCAGCTTAGGGCAGGGGAGCACTGAAGCTTTCTTT.

The CDR3 DNA reads as TGTGCCAGCAGCTTAGTTGGGGTAGCGGATACGCAGTATTTT. This sequence encodes CASSLVGVADTQYF. This rearrangement joins TRBV7-2 to TRBJ2-3; tentatively, D is TRBD2 (5 bases). The CDR3 length is 14 residues. Deletions cut 1 base from V and 6 bases from J, with 11 bases between. Looked up from germline, CDR1 is SGHTA and CDR2 is FQGNSA.

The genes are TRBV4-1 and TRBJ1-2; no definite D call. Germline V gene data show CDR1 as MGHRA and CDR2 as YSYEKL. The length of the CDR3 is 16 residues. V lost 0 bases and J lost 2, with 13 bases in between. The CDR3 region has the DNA TGCGCCAGCAGCCAAGATCGGCACAGTCGGAACTATGGCTACACCTTC. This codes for CASSQDRHSRNYGYTF.

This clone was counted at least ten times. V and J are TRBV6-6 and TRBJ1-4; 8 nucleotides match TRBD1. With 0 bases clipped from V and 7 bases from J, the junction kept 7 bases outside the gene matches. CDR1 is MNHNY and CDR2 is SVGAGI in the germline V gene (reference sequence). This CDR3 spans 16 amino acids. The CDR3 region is CASSYSSGQGGEKLFF. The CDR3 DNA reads TGTGCCAGCAGTTACTCTTCCGGACAGGGAGGTGAAAAACTGTTTTTT.

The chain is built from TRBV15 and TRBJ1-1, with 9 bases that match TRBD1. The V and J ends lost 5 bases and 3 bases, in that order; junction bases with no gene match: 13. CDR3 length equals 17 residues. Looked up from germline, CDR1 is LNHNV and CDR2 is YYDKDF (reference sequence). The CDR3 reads CATSGGQGKRGDTEAFF. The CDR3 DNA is TGTGCCACCAGCGGCGGACAGGGGAAAAGAGGGGACACTGAAGCTTTCTTT.

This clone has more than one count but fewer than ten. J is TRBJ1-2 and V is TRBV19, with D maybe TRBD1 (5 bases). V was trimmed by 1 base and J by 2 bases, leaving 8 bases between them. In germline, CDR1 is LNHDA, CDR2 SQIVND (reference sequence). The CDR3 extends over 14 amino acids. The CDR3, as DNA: TGTGCCAGTAGTATAGGTACAGGCAACTATGGCTACACCTTC. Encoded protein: CASSIGTGNYGYTF.